This TCR beta chain comes out of a study of blood T cell repertoires in COVID-19. As for the study in general: Nucleic acid was either cDNA or gDNA, and it came from T cells, B-cell-depleted T cells, or PBMCs.

Only in-frame clones appear in the TCRdb table, and some are missing; sequencing was by immunoSEQ multiplex PCR. This repertoire shows roughly 300,000 clones, more than 75% found once; its top ten account for about 10%. The J segment lost 2 bases and the V segment lost 5 bases, leaving 7 bases of the junction unmatched. The germline V gene has CDR1 MRHNA and CDR2 SNTAGT. The CDR3 is made up of 15 amino acids. The chain couples TRBV6-4 to TRBJ2-3, with 7 bases identical to TRBD1. Sequencing used PBMCs or T cells enriched from blood (not recorded which). This TCR was recovered from a woman aged 18-29 years who had recovered from COVID-19. The CDR3 sequence: CASSPTGYYTDTQYF. CDR3 nucleotides: TGTGCCAGCAGTCCGACAGGGTATTACACAGATACGCAGTATTTT.